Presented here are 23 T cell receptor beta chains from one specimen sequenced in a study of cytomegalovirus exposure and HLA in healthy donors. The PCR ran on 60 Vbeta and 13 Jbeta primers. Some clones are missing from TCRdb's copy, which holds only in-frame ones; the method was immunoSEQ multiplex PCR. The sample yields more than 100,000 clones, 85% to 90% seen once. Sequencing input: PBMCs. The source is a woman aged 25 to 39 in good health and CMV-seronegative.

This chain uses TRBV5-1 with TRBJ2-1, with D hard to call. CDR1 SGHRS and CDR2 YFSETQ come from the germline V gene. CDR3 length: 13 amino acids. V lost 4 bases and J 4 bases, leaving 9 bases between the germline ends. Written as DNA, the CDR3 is TGCGCCAGCAGCCGAGAGTTTTACAATGAGCAGTTCTTC. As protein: CASSREFYNEQFF. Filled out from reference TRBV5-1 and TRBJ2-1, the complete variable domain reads KAGVTQTPRYLIKTRGQQVTLSCSPISGHRSVSWYQQTPGQGLQFLFEYFSETQRNKGNFPGRFSGRQFSNSRSEMNVSTLELGDSALYLCASSREFYNEQFFGPGTRLTVL.

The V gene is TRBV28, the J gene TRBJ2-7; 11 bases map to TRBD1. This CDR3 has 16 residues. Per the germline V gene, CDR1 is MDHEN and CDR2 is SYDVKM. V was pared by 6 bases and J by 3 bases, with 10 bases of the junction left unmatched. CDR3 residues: CASSQDLGTGGYEQYF. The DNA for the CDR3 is TGTGCCAGCAGCCAAGATCTTGGGACAGGGGGCTACGAGCAGTACTTC.

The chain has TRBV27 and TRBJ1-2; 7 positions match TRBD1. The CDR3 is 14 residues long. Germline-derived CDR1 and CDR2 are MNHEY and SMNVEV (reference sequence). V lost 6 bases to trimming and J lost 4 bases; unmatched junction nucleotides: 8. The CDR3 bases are TGTGCCAGCAGGCCTTGGGACAGACCCTATGGCTACACCTTC. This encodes CASRPWDRPYGYTF.

CDR3 sequence reads: CASSLGRYGQGVYEQYF. CDR3 coding DNA: TGTGCCAGCAGCTTAGGACGCTACGGACAGGGAGTCTACGAGCAGTACTTC. The chain combines TRBV7-9 with TRBJ2-7; 8 bases line up with TRBD1. The CDR3 is 17 amino acids. Unmatched junction bases numbered 11, after V lost 1 base and J lost 3 bases. Germline values: CDR1 SEHNR, CDR2 FQNEAQ (reference sequence).

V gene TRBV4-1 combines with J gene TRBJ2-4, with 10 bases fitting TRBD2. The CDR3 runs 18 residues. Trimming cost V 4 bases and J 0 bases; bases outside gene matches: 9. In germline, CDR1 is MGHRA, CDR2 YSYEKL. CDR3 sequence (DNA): TGCGCCAGCAGCCCGGGACTAGCGCTAACCCTAGCCAAAAACATTCAGTACTTC. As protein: CASSPGLALTLAKNIQYF.

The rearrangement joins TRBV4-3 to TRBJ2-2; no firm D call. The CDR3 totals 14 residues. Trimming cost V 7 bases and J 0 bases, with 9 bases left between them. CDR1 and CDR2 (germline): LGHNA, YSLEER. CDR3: CASNVSPNTGELFF. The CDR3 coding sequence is TGCGCCAGCAATGTGTCTCCGAACACCGGGGAGCTGTTTTTT.

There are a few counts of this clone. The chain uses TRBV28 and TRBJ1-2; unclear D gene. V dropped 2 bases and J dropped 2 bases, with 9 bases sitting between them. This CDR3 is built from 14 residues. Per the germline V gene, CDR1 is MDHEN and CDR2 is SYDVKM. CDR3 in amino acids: CASSLQSRNYGYTF. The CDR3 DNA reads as TGTGCCAGCAGTTTACAATCGCGGAACTATGGCTACACCTTC.

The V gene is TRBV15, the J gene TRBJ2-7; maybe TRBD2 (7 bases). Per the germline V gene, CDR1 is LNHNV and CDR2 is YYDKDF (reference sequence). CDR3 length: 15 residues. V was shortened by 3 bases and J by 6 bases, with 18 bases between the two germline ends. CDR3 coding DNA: TGTGCCACCAGCAGGCTAGGGAGGGGGAAACGCGAGCAGTACTTC. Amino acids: CATSRLGRGKREQYF.

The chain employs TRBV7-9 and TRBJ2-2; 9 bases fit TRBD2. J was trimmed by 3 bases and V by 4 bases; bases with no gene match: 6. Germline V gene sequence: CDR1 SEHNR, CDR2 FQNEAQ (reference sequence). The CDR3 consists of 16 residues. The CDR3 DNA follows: TGTGCCAGCAGCTCCGGACTAGCGTCATACACCGGGGAGCTGTTTTTT. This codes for CASSSGLASYTGELFF.

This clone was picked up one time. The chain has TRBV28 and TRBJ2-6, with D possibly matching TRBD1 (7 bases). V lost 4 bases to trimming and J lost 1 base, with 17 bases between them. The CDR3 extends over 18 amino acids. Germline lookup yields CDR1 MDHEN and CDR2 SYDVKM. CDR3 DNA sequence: TGTGCCAGCAGTTCACTCAGGGGGGCCAAGTCTGGGGCCAACGTCCTGACTTTC. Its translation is CASSSLRGAKSGANVLTF.

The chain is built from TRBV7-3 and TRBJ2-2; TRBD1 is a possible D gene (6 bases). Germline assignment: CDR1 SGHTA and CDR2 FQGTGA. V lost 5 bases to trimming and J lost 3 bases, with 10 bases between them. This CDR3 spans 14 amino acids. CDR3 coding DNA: TGTGCCAGCAGCCTACAGGGTGACACCGGGGAGCTGTTTTTT. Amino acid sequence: CASSLQGDTGELFF.

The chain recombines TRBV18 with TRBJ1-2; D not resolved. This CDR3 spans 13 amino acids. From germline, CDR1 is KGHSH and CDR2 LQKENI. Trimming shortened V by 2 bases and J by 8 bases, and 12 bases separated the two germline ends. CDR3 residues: CASSPASSGGYTF. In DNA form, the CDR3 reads TGTGCCAGCTCACCAGCAAGTTCAGGAGGCTACACCTTC.

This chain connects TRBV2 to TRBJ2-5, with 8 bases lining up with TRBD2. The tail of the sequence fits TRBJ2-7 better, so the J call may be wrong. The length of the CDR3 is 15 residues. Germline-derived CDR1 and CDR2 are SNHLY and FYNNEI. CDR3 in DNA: TGTGCCAGCAGTAAATACGGCGGGAGGTACTACGAGCAGTACTTC. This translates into CASSKYGGRYYEQYF.

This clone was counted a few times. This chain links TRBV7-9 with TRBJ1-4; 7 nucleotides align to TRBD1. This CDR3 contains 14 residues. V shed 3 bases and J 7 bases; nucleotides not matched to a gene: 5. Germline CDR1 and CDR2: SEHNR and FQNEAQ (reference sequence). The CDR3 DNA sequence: TGTGCCAGCAGCTTGACAGGGCCGAGTGAAAAACTGTTTTTT. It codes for CASSLTGPSEKLFF. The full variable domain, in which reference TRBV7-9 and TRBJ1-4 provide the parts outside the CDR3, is DTGVSQNPRHKITKRGQNVTFRCDPISEHNRLYWYRQTLGQGPEFLTYFQNEAQLEKSRLLSDRFSAERPKGSFSTLEIQRTEQGDSAMYLCASSLTGPSEKLFFGSGTQLSVL.

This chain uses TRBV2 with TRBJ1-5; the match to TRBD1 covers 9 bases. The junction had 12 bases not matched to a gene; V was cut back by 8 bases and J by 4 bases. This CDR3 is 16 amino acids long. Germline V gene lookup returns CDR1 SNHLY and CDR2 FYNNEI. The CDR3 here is CASRKVTGGLNQPQHF. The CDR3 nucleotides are TGTGCCAGCCGGAAAGTAACAGGGGGCTTGAATCAGCCCCAGCATTTT.

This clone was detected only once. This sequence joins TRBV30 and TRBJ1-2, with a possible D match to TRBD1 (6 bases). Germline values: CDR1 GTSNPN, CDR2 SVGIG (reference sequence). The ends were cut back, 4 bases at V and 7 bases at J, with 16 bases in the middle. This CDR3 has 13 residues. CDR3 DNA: TGTGCCTGGACCTTACCCGGGACACGTGGCTACACCTTC. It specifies CAWTLPGTRGYTF.

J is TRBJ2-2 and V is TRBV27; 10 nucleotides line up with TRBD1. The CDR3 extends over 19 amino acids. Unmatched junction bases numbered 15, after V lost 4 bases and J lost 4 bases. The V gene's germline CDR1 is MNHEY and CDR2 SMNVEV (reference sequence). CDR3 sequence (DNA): TGTGCCAGCAGTTACGCTTTTTACCGGGACAGGGGAGGCACCGGGGAGCTGTTTTTT. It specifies CASSYAFYRDRGGTGELFF.

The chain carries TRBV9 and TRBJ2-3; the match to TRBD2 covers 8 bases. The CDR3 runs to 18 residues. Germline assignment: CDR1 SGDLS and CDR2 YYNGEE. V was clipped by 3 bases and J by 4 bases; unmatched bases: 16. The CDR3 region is CASSGRAWTGGPPDTQYF. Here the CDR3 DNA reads TGTGCCAGCAGCGGACGAGCTTGGACGGGAGGGCCTCCAGATACGCAGTATTTT.

The CDR3, as DNA: TGTGCCAGCAGTGATTCCCCCCCGGGTCCTTTTCCCGGGGAGCTGTTTTTT. Its protein product is CASSDSPPGPFPGELFF. The chain couples TRBV25-1 to TRBJ2-2, with unresolved D. Germline V gene sequence: CDR1 MGHDK, CDR2 SYGVNS. The ends were cut back, 3 bases at V and 6 bases at J, with 20 bases in the middle. The CDR3 consists of 17 residues.

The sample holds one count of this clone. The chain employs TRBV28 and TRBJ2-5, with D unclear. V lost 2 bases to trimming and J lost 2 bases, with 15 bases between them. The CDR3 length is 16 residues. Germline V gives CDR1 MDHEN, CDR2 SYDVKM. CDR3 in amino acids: CASSLARGTAQETQYF. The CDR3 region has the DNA TGTGCCAGCAGTTTAGCGAGAGGCACTGCACAAGAGACCCAGTACTTC.

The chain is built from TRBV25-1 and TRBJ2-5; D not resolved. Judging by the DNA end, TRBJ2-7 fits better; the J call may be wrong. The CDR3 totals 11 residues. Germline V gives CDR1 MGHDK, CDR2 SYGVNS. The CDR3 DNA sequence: TGTGCCAGCAGTGACTTCTACGAGCAGTACTTC. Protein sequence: CASSDFYEQYF.

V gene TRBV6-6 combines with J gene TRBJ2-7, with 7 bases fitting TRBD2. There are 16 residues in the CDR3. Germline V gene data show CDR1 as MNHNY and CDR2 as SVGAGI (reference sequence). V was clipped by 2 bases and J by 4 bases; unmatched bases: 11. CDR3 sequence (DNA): TGTGCCAGCAGTTACGCCACCGTAGCCGGGGGGTACGAGCAGTACTTC. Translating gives CASSYATVAGGYEQYF.

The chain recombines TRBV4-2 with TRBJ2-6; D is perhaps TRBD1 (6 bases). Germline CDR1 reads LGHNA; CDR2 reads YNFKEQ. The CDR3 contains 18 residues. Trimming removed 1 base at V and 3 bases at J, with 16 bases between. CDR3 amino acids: CASSQVGEDSNGANVLTF. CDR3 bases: TGTGCCAGCAGCCAAGTCGGTGAGGACAGCAATGGGGCCAACGTCCTGACTTTC.